This T cell receptor (beta chain) was documented in a study of T and B cells in COVID-19 patients. Looking at the study overall: Peripheral blood came from COVID-19 patients with active infection or after recovery. Findings of the study overall: Few blood samples existed from mildly ill patients during symptoms or early in severe cases. Sorted SARS-CoV-2-responsive or tetramer+ T cells and CD4+, regulatory and CD8+ subsets were not yet sequenced.

BIOMED2 TRB-A/B primer pools were used in multiplex TRB PCR. TCRdb re-analysed the multiplex PCR reads in MiXCR, keeping a single row per CDR3 protein. The sample holds around 6,400 distinct CDR3 sequences, roughly 28% seen once. In the case of this clonotype: Its target is unknown.

CDR1 is SGHTA and CDR2 is FQGTGA in the germline V gene. The CDR3 runs 15 residues. Trimming removed 5 bases from V and 13 bases from J; junction bases left unmatched: 11. From blood, about 240-550 ng of genomic DNA served as TRB template. The chain recombines TRBV7-3 with TRBJ2-1, with TRBD2 matching 13 bases. The specimen was blood. This receptor was obtained from a human donor with active COVID-19. CDR3 in DNA: TGTGCCAGCAGCCCGGGGACTAGCGGGGACCGACGACAGTTCTTC. Protein product: CASSPGTSGDRRQFF.